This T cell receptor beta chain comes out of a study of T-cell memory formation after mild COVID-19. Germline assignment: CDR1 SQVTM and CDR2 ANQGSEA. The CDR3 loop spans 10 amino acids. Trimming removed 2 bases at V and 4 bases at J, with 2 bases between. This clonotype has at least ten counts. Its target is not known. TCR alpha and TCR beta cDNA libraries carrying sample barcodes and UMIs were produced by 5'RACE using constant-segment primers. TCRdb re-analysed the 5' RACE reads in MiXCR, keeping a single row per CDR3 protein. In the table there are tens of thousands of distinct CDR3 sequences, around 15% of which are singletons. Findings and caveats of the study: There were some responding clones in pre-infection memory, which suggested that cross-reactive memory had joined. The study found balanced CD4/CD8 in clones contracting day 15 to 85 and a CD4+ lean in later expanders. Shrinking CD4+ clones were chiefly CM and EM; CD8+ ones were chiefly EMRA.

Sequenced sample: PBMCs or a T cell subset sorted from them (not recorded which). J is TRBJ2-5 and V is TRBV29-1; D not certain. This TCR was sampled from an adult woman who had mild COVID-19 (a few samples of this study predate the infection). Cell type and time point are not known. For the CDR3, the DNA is TGCAGCGTTGAAAGAGAGACCCAGTACTTC. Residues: CSVERETQYF.